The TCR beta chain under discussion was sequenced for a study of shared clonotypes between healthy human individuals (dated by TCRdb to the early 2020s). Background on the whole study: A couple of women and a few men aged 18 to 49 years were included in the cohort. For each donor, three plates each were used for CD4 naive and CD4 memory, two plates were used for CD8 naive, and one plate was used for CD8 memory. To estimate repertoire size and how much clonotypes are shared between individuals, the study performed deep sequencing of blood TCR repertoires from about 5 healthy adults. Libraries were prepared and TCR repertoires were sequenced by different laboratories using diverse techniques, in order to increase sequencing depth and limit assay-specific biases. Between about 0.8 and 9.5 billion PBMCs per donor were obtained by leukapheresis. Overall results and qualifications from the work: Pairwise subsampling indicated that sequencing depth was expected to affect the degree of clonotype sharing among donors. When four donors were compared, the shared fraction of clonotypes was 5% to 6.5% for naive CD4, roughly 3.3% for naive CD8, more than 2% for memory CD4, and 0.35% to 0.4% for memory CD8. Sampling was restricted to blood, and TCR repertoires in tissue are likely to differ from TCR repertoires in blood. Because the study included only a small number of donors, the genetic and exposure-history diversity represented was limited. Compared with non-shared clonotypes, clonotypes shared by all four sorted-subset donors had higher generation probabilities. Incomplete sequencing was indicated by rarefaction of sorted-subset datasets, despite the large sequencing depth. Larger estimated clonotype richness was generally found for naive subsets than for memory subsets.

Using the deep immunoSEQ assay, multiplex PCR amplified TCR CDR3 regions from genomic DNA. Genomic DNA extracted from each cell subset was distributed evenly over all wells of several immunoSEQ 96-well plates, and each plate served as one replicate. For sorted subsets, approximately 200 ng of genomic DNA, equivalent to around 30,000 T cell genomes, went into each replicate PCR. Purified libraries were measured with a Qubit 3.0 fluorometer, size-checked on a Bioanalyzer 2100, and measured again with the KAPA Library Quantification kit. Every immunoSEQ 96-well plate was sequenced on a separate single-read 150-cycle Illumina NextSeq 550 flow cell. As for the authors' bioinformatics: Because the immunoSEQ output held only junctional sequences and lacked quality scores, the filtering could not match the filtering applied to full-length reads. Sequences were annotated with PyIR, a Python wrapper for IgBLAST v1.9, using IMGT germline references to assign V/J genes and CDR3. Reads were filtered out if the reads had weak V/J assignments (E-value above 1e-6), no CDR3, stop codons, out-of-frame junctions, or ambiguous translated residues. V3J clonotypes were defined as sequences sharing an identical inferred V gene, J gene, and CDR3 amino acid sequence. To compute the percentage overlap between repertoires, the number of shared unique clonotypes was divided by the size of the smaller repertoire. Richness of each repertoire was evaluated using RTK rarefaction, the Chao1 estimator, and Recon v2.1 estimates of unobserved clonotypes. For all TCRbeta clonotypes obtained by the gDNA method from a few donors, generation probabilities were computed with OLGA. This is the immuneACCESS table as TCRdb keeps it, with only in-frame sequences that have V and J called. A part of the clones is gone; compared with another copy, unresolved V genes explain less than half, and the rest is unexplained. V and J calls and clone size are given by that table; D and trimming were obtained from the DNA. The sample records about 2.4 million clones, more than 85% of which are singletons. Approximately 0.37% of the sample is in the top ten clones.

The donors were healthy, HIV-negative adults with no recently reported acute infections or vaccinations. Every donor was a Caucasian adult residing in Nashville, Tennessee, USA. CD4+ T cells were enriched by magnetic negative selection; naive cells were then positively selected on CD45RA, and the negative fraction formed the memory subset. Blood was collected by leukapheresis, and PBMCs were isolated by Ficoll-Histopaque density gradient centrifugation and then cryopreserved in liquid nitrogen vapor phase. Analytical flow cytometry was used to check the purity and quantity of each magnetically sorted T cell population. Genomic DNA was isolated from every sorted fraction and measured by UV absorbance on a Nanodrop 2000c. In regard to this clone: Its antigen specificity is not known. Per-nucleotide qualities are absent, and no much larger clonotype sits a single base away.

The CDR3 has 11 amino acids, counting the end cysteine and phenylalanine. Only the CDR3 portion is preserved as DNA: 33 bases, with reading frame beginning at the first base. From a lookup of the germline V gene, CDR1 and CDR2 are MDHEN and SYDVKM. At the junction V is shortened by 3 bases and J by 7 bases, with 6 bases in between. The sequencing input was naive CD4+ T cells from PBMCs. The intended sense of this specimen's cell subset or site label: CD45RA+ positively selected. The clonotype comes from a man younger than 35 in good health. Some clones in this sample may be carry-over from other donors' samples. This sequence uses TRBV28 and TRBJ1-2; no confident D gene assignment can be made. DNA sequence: TGTGCCAGCAGTTTGGACTTTGGCTACACCTTC. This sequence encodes CASSLDFGYTF.